Reported below is one TCR beta chain. The antigen is not known. The CDR3 does not end in the conserved phenylalanine or tryptophan, so this is likely a read error. Because the CDR3's place on the DNA is in doubt, the DNA is left out and the CDR3 is given as listed by TCRdb. Expressed TCRB transcripts were sequenced after all isolated RNA was converted to cDNA. Here immunoSEQ multiplex PCR was the method, and the copy in TCRdb shows in-frame clones only, minus some. The sample holds 550,000 to 850,000 clones, roughly 12% seen once. The sample originates from a study of beta chain features in type 1 diabetes. General observations from the study: Within patients, naive, central memory and Treg TCRB repertoires seemed more similar than within healthy donors. Type 1 diabetes patients showed fewer insertions and more deletions at VDJ junctions. Patients with Type 1 diabetes showed moderately but significantly shorter TCRB CDR3s in all four CD4+ subsets.

Germline CDR1 and CDR2: MGHDK and SYGVNS. The CDR3 length equals 12 residues, ends included. The receptor was isolated from a man younger than 35 with type 1 diabetes. What was sequenced was naive CD4+ T cells from blood. This chain links TRBV25-1 with TRBJ2-7; the D call TRBD2 from the table was never checked on the DNA. The CDR3: CASSEWGMGLVI.